These 20 T cell receptor beta chains were sequenced from one sample in a study of blood T cell repertoires in COVID-19. The repertoire was sequenced with immunoSEQ multiplex PCR; TCRdb's copy has only in-frame clones and lacks some. The table records 100,000 or so clones, roughly 92% of them present only once. The source material was peripheral blood. Receptor source: a woman between 50 and 59 years old with COVID-19, enrolled during active disease.

The J gene is TRBJ2-1, the V gene TRBV11-3, with 14 bases fitting TRBD2. The CDR3 loop spans 15 amino acids. Germline CDR1 SGHNT, CDR2 YENEEA. V lost 4 bases, J lost 11 bases, and 7 bases stayed unmatched. CDR3: CASSSPGLAGGKQFF. As DNA, the CDR3 is TGTGCCAGCAGCTCCCCTGGACTAGCGGGGGGCAAGCAGTTCTTC.

This chain connects TRBV7-9 to TRBJ1-3, with a tentative D call TRBD1 (6 bases). Trimming left V 3 bases short and J 4 bases short, with 19 bases between. This CDR3 is 17 amino acids long. From germline, CDR1 is SEHNR and CDR2 FQNEAQ (reference sequence). CDR3 sequence: CASSLAQGRTVGNTIYF. In nucleotides, the CDR3 is TGTGCCAGCAGCTTGGCACAGGGTAGGACTGTGGGAAACACCATATATTTT.

The V and J genes are TRBV2 and TRBJ2-3; the match to TRBD1 covers 10 bases. Trimming took 9 bases from V and 3 from J; bases not matched to a gene: 6. The CDR3 runs 14 residues. Germline values: CDR1 SNHLY, CDR2 FYNNEI. The CDR3 region is CASRRDRGTDTQYF. CDR3 bases: TGTGCCAGTCGACGGGACAGGGGAACAGATACGCAGTATTTT.

V and J are TRBV30 and TRBJ2-2; 10 bases are a match to TRBD1. J was trimmed by 0 bases and V by 5 bases; bases with no gene match: 12. Per germline, CDR1 GTSNPN and CDR2 SVGIG (reference sequence). This CDR3 comprises 18 residues. CDR3 coding DNA: TGTGCCTGGCGACAGGGGGCGATTTCCCGCGCGAACACCGGGGAGCTGTTTTTT. Amino acid sequence: CAWRQGAISRANTGELFF.

The J gene is TRBJ1-1, the V gene TRBV29-1; D remains ambiguous. The CDR3 extends over 11 amino acids. In germline, CDR1 is SQVTM, CDR2 ANQGSEA. Trimming took off 5 bases at V and 2 bases at J, with 6 bases between the two ends. The CDR3 DNA is TGCAGCGTTTCCCAAAACACTGAAGCTTTCTTT. Its protein is CSVSQNTEAFF.

The chain joins TRBV5-1 to TRBJ1-1; D is ambiguous. Trimming removed 0 bases from V and 1 base from J, with 4 bases in between. The CDR3 length is 13 residues. Germline V gives CDR1 SGHRS, CDR2 YFSETQ. The CDR3, as DNA: TGCGCCAGCAGCTTGGGCAGGAACACTGAAGCTTTCTTT. Translating it yields CASSLGRNTEAFF.

This chain connects TRBV3-1 (or the pseudogene TRBV3-2) to TRBJ2-5; 7 bases are shared with TRBD2. There are 14 residues in the CDR3. CDR1 and CDR2 (germline): LGHDT, YNNKEL (reference sequence). With 0 bases clipped from V and 5 bases from J, the junction kept 3 bases outside the gene matches. CDR3 sequence (DNA): TGTGCCAGCAGCCAAGAAGCGGGGAGGGAGACCCAGTACTTC. It codes for CASSQEAGRETQYF.

The V call is TRBV9, the J call TRBJ2-7, with TRBD2 identical over 7 bases. The CDR3 runs 15 residues. The germline gives CDR1 SGDLS, CDR2 YYNGEE. The V segment lost 2 bases and the J segment 4 bases; nucleotides outside the gene matches: 9. In nucleotides, the CDR3 is TGTGCCAGCAGCGTGGCGGCTAGCGGTGGGTACGAGCAGTACTTC. Protein product: CASSVAASGGYEQYF. The entire variable domain, with the rest obtained from reference TRBV9 and TRBJ2-7, is as follows: DSGVTQTPKHLITATGQRVTLRCSPRSGDLSVYWYQQSLDQGLQFLIQYYNGEERAKGNILERFSAQQFPDLHSELNLSSLELGDSALYFCASSVAASGGYEQYFGPGTRLTVT.

J is TRBJ2-7 and V is TRBV7-2, with 7 nucleotides matching TRBD1. This CDR3 contains 15 residues. Losses at the gene ends were 5 bases for V and 3 bases for J; bases not matched to a gene: 10. Looked up from germline, CDR1 is SGHTA and CDR2 is FQGNSA. CDR3 DNA: TGTGCCAGCAGCACTAGGACAGGCCTGTTCTACGAGCAGTACTTC. This translates into CASSTRTGLFYEQYF.

The chain couples TRBV9 to TRBJ2-2, with unresolved D. V was clipped by 2 bases and J by 5 bases, with 10 bases between them. The CDR3 spans 14 residues. Per germline, CDR1 SGDLS and CDR2 YYNGEE. The CDR3 DNA reads as TGTGCCAGCAGCGTCAGCGACTGGACCGGGGAGCTGTTTTTT. It translates to CASSVSDWTGELFF.

The chain recombines TRBV15 with TRBJ1-1; D unresolved. The CDR3 totals 14 residues. Germline values: CDR1 LNHNV, CDR2 YYDKDF (reference sequence). V lost 5 bases to trimming and J lost 2 bases, with 12 bases between them. The chain's CDR3 is CATSPKSGNTEAFF. CDR3 DNA: TGTGCCACCAGCCCCAAGTCGGGAAACACTGAAGCTTTCTTT.

The V call is TRBV7-2, the J call TRBJ1-2, with D hard to call. Trimming removed 1 base at V and 3 bases at J, with 6 bases between. In germline, CDR1 is SGHTA, CDR2 FQGNSA. The CDR3 is 13 amino acids. The CDR3 region is CASSLGADYGYTF. Written as DNA, the CDR3 is TGTGCCAGCAGCTTAGGGGCAGACTATGGCTACACCTTC.

The DNA of the CDR3 is TGTGCCAGCAGCTTGTACAGGGGTGCAGATACGCAGTATTTT. Its protein is CASSLYRGADTQYF. V is TRBV13 and J is TRBJ2-3; 7 nucleotides match TRBD1. Trimming cost V 3 bases and J 4 bases; bases outside gene matches: 4. This CDR3 contains 14 residues. CDR1 and CDR2 (germline): PRHDT, FYEKMQ (reference sequence).

V gene TRBV5-1 combines with J gene TRBJ1-5; 9 nucleotides agree with TRBD1. V lost 0 bases, J lost 9 bases, and 7 bases stayed unmatched. Germline V gene lookup returns CDR1 SGHRS and CDR2 YFSETQ. The CDR3 is 15 residues long. In DNA, the CDR3 is TGCGCCAGCAGCTTGGAGACAGGGGGTAGGGGGCCCCAGCATTTT. Its protein is CASSLETGGRGPQHF.

The CDR3 DNA reads TGCGCCAGTTCGGCGGCGGGGGGACCCACAGATACGCAGTATTTT. Its protein product is CASSAAGGPTDTQYF. J is TRBJ2-3 and V is TRBV5-1, with 8 bases aligning to TRBD2. The germline V gene has CDR1 SGHRS and CDR2 YFSETQ. The CDR3 consists of 15 residues. J was trimmed by 2 bases and V by 8 bases; bases with no gene match: 10. The full variable domain, completed using reference TRBV5-1 and TRBJ2-3, is KAGVTQTPRYLIKTRGQQVTLSCSPISGHRSVSWYQQTPGQGLQFLFEYFSETQRNKGNFPGRFSGRQFSNSRSEMNVSTLELGDSALYLCASSAAGGPTDTQYFGPGTRLTVL.

In nucleotides, the CDR3 is TGTGCCAGTAGTTCACCAGGGCCCGGGGAGCTGTTTTTT. Protein product: CASSSPGPGELFF. The chain joins TRBV19 to TRBJ2-2, with a possible D match to TRBD1 (5 bases). Trimming left V 5 bases short and J 6 bases short, with 10 bases between. CDR3 size: 13 residues. Per the germline V gene, CDR1 is LNHDA and CDR2 is SQIVND (reference sequence).

V usage is TRBV19 and J usage is TRBJ2-7; 8 bases are a match to TRBD1. This CDR3 has 14 residues. CDR1 and CDR2 from the germline V gene are LNHDA and SQIVND (reference sequence). The J segment lost 6 bases and the V segment lost 6 bases, leaving 10 bases of the junction unmatched. CDR3 nucleotide sequence: TGTGCCAGTAGCTCGGACAGGGCCTCAAGCGAGCAGTACTTC. Its protein is CASSSDRASSEQYF.

The chain uses TRBV2 and TRBJ1-4; TRBD1 is a possible D gene (5 bases). The CDR3 runs 14 residues. Deletions cut 9 bases from V and 11 bases from J, with 22 bases between. Germline-derived CDR1 and CDR2 are SNHLY and FYNNEI. CDR3 nucleotides: TGTGCCAGTAGCGGGACCACGGGGGGGAGGAAACTGTTTTTT. Protein sequence: CASSGTTGGRKLFF. Drawing the rest from reference TRBV2 and TRBJ1-4, the complete variable domain is EPEVTQTPSHQVTQMGQEVILRCVPISNHLYFYWYRQILGQKVEFLVSFYNNEISEKSEIFDDQFSVERPDGSNFTLKIRSTKLEDSAMYFCASSGTTGGRKLFFGSGTQLSVL.

The CDR3 nucleotides read TGTGCCAGCAGTGCTCTCGGGACTGGACAAGAGACCCAGTACTTC. It specifies CASSALGTGQETQYF. The V gene is TRBV27, the J gene TRBJ2-5; TRBD2 is a possible D gene (6 bases). V shed 5 bases and J shed 2 bases, with 15 bases lying between them. Germline loops: CDR1 MNHEY, CDR2 SMNVEV (reference sequence). The CDR3 totals 15 residues.

This chain links TRBV19 with TRBJ1-6; TRBD1 might be the D (5 bases). The V and J ends lost 7 bases and 11 bases respectively, with 18 bases between them. CDR3 length: 14 amino acids. Germline V gene lookup returns CDR1 LNHDA and CDR2 SQIVND (reference sequence). The CDR3 protein is CASNLGGGQTPLHF. The CDR3 coding sequence is TGTGCCAGTAACCTCGGGGGAGGGCAAACACCCCTCCACTTT.